These T cell receptor beta chains were read from a single sample in a study of T cell responses to AZD1222 COVID-19 vaccine. Sequencing used immunoSEQ multiplex PCR; TCRdb keeps in-frame clones, though not all of them. The sample records some 130,000 clones, 93% being singletons. The starting material was peripheral blood, obtained on day 0 of AZD1222 vaccination. These receptors were obtained from an adult in good health. Each CDR3 is given with its conserved first and last residue. D genes are given only for firm matches. A clone size is listed for some rows: how often the clone was seen (once, few, many), or a class if it is expanded.

TRBD1	.	TRBV27	TRBJ1-2	12	TGTGCCAGCAGTTCCAGGGGGTATGGCTACACCTTC	CASSSRGYGYTF
.	once	TRBV7-9	TRBJ1-1	14	TGTGCCAGCAGCTTACGGGAGGGGAGTACTGAAGCTTTCTTT	CASSLREGSTEAFF
TRBD2	.	TRBV6-6	TRBJ2-5	16	TGTGCCAGCAGTTCCTATCGTGGGGGGGACCAAGAGACCCAGTACTTC	CASSSYRGGDQETQYF
TRBD2	once	TRBV2	TRBJ2-3	18	TGTGCCAGCAGTTTACGACTAGCGGGGGGGTGGGACACAGATACGCAGTATTTT	CASSLRLAGGWDTDTQYF
TRBD1	.	TRBV30	TRBJ1-1	15	TGTGCCTGGAGTGGGAAGGGACAGGGTCAAGGTGAAGCTTTCTTT	CAWSGKGQGQGEAFF
.	once	TRBV4-1	TRBJ1-4	16	TGCGCCAGCAGCCAGTTACCGGGACAAACTTGGGAAAAACTGTTTTTT	CASSQLPGQTWEKLFF
.	.	TRBV24-1	TRBJ1-5	16	TGTGCCACCAGTGACTCAAGAGGGGGTAGCAATCAGCCCCAGCATTTT	CATSDSRGGSNQPQHF
.	.	TRBV29-1	TRBJ1-1	13	TGCAGCGTTGAAGAATCCGGGGATGGTGAAGCTTTCTTT	CSVEESGDGEAFF
.	.	TRBV5-1	TRBJ1-6	14	TGCGCCAGCAGCTTGGAAGGGTCGGGTTCACCCCTCCACTTT	CASSLEGSGSPLHF
TRBD1	.	TRBV7-3	TRBJ1-1	15	TGTGCCAGCAGCTTAGAGTGGCAGGGGGCTAGTGAAGCTTTCTTT	CASSLEWQGASEAFF
.	.	TRBV30	TRBJ1-4	17	TGTGCCTGCGTTACTGGTTGGTCAGGGGCGGCTAATGAAAAACTGTTTTTT	CACVTGWSGAANEKLFF
.	.	TRBV7-9	TRBJ2-3	17	TGTGCCACCTCAGGGGCTCCTTTTCGAATTAGCACAGATACGCAGTATTTT	CATSGAPFRISTDTQYF
.	.	TRBV6-5	TRBJ1-1	14	TGTGCCAGCAGTTGGAGTGGGAGCGGAAAGGAAGCTTTCTTT	CASSWSGSGKEAFF
.	.	TRBV10-2	TRBJ2-7	13	TGCGCCAGCAGGGGAAGGGGGAGGGACGAGCAGTACTTC	CASRGRGRDEQYF
.	.	TRBV5-6	TRBJ1-6	14	TGTGCCAGCAGCCCACCCGGATCTAATTCACCCCTCCACTTT	CASSPPGSNSPLHF
.	.	TRBV4-2	TRBJ1-4	15	TGTGCCAGCAGCCCCCACAGCACAACTAATGAAAAACTGTTTTTT	CASSPHSTTNEKLFF
.	.	TRBV12-3/TRBV12-4	TRBJ2-7	13	TGTGCCAGCACCTTGGGGAGTCCCTACGAGCAGTACTTC	CASTLGSPYEQYF
.	.	TRBV15	TRBJ1-2	15	TGTGCCACCAGCAGTAGTGGTGAGGGGCTTGAGGGCTACACCTTC	CATSSSGEGLEGYTF
.	.	TRBV3-1/TRBV3-2	TRBJ2-4	13	TGTGCCAGCAGCCGGCGGGGTAAAAACATTCAGTACTTC	CASSRRGKNIQYF
.	.	TRBV18	TRBJ1-2	15	TGTGCCAGCTCACCACCGCAGGGTAGTGTGGGTGGCTACACCTTC	CASSPPQGSVGGYTF
.	.	TRBV19	TRBJ1-6	15	TGTGCCAGTAGTGAGTTCCGGGGGCGAGGTTCACCCCTCCACTTT	CASSEFRGRGSPLHF
TRBD1	.	TRBV4-2	TRBJ1-3	17	TGTGCCAGCAGCCGAGTAAGGACAGGGGGTTCTGGAAACACCATATATTTT	CASSRVRTGGSGNTIYF
.	.	TRBV11-2	TRBJ1-2	15	TGTGCCAGCAGCTCCCAGGGCCACGGGGGGTATGGCTACACCTTC	CASSSQGHGGYGYTF
.	.	TRBV30	TRBJ1-1	13	TGTGCCTGGAGATCAGGGTTGGACACTGAAGCTTTCTTT	CAWRSGLDTEAFF
.	.	TRBV6-1	TRBJ2-3	14	TGTGCCAGCAGTGAAGCGAGGACGGGCGATACGCAGTATTTT	CASSEARTGDTQYF
.	.	TRBV25-1	TRBJ1-2	13	TGTGCCAGCAGTGAATATATGGGGATTGGCTACACCTTC	CASSEYMGIGYTF
.	.	TRBV7-6	TRBJ1-2	13	TGTGCCAGCAGCCAACAGGGTCGGCTGGGCTACACCTTC	CASSQQGRLGYTF
.	.	TRBV9	TRBJ1-1	14	TGTGCCAGCAGCGTAGATATCATGAACACTGAAGCTTTCTTT	CASSVDIMNTEAFF
TRBD1	.	TRBV15	TRBJ1-1	14	TGTGCCACCAGCACAGGAACAGGGGGAACTGAAGCTTTCTTT	CATSTGTGGTEAFF
.	.	TRBV2	TRBJ2-7	11	TGTGCCAGCAGGTGGGGGGCCGAGCAGTACTTC	CASRWGAEQYF
TRBD1	few	TRBV7-9	TRBJ2-3	15	TGTGCCAGCAGCTTAGTCACAGGGGGCACAGATACGCAGTATTTT	CASSLVTGGTDTQYF
.	.	TRBV13	TRBJ2-2	14	TGTGCCAGCAGCTCCCGACAGAACACCGGGGAGCTGTTTTTT	CASSSRQNTGELFF
.	.	TRBV19	TRBJ1-5	13	TGTGCCAGTGGGCGACAGAACGATCAGCCCCAGCATTTT	CASGRQNDQPQHF
.	.	TRBV2	TRBJ2-2	13	TGTGCCAGCAGTGTCGGAGGGGCCGGGGAGCTGTTTTTT	CASSVGGAGELFF
.	.	TRBV5-1	TRBJ2-1	17	TGCGCCAGCAGCCCTGAGGGTGGAATAGCTGCGGGCCATGAGCAGTTCTTC	CASSPEGGIAAGHEQFF
.	few	TRBV19	TRBJ1-1	13	TGTGCCAGTAGTAGTATCTGGTCGACTGAAGCTTTCTTT	CASSSIWSTEAFF
.	.	TRBV5-5	TRBJ1-2	13	TGTGCCAGCAGCTTGCAGGGGTACTATGGCTACACCTTC	CASSLQGYYGYTF
TRBD1	.	TRBV7-9	TRBJ1-1	14	TGTGCCAGCAGCTTAGGGACAGGGAGAGGTGAAGCTTTCTTT	CASSLGTGRGEAFF
TRBD2	.	TRBV7-8	TRBJ2-7	13	TGTGCCAGCAGGCCGTGGGGGGGTTACGAGCAGTACTTC	CASRPWGGYEQYF
TRBD2	.	TRBV18	TRBJ2-5	13	TGTGCCAGCTCACCACCCGGGGGGGAGACCCAGTACTTC	CASSPPGGETQYF
.	.	TRBV5-8	TRBJ2-7	14	TGTGCCAGCAGCTTGGTCGGTTTCTCCTACGAGCAGTACTTC	CASSLVGFSYEQYF
TRBD2	.	TRBV4-2	TRBJ2-4	18	TGTGCCAGCAGCCAAGATCATCGAGTGGCGGGGGAAAGGGACATTCAGTACTTC	CASSQDHRVAGERDIQYF